This is a list of T cell receptor beta chains from one sample in a study of blood T cell repertoires in COVID-19. Data came from immunoSEQ multiplex PCR; TCRdb stores just in-frame clones and leaves some out. This sample has roughly 200,000 clones, with roughly 80% found just once. Input material: peripheral blood. Receptors originate from a woman aged 55-69 years with COVID-19, enrolled during active disease. Each CDR3 is given with its conserved first and last residue. Each record gives: D gene, J gene, V gene, clone size, CDR3 protein, CDR3 DNA. A D gene is named only where the DNA matches it firmly. Size is stated for part of the rows, as once, few or many counts, or as a class when the clone is expanded.

>.|TRBJ2-2|TRBV28|.
CASSSVGAANTGELFF
TGTGCCAGCAGTTCCGTTGGGGCTGCGAACACCGGGGAGCTGTTTTTT
>.|TRBJ1-4|TRBV6-5|.
CASTDLGTGDEKLFF
TGTGCCAGCACCGATCTGGGAACCGGGGATGAAAAACTGTTTTTT
>.|TRBJ1-5|TRBV28|.
CASSPLDGSNQPQHF
TGTGCCAGCAGCCCGCTCGACGGGAGCAATCAGCCCCAGCATTTT
>.|TRBJ2-6|TRBV3-1/TRBV3-2|.
CASSRQAPGANVLTF
TGTGCCAGCAGCCGCCAGGCCCCTGGGGCCAACGTCCTGACTTTC
>.|TRBJ2-1|TRBV11-2|.
CASSSTLRMEGGSYNEQFF
TGTGCCAGCAGCTCAACCCTCCGAATGGAGGGCGGGTCCTACAATGAGCAGTTCTTC
>.|TRBJ1-3|TRBV3-1/TRBV3-2|.
CASSRERGSGNTIYF
TGTGCCAGCAGCCGGGAGAGAGGCTCTGGAAACACCATATATTTT
>.|TRBJ1-1|TRBV19|once
CASSSGPIWEAFF
TGTGCCAGTAGTAGCGGACCCATTTGGGAGGCTTTCTTT
>TRBD2|TRBJ2-3|TRBV29-1|.
CSVGGREGRYDTQYF
TGCAGCGTTGGGGGGCGGGAGGGCCGATACGATACGCAGTATTTT
>TRBD2|TRBJ2-1|TRBV19|.
CASSSSAGTSGGNEQFF
TGTGCCAGTAGTTCAAGTGCCGGGACTAGCGGGGGGAATGAGCAGTTCTTC
>TRBD2|TRBJ2-7|TRBV14|few
CASSIRLAGNYEQYF
TGTGCCAGCAGCATACGACTAGCGGGCAACTACGAGCAGTACTTC
>TRBD2|TRBJ2-5|TRBV5-1|.
CASSLAPLAGGETQYF
TGCGCCAGCAGCTTGGCCCCGCTAGCGGGAGGGGAGACCCAGTACTTC
>TRBD1|TRBJ2-1|TRBV7-8|.
CASSLAVSGQGLNEQFF
TGTGCCAGCAGCTTAGCGGTGTCGGGACAGGGCTTAAATGAGCAGTTCTTC
>.|TRBJ1-5|TRBV4-2|.
CASSQGGRGNQPQHF
TGTGCCAGCAGCCAAGGGGGCCGGGGCAATCAGCCCCAGCATTTT
>.|TRBJ1-2|TRBV11-2|.
CASSPAAGSYGYTF
TGTGCCAGCAGCCCGGCGGCGGGAAGCTATGGCTACACCTTC
>TRBD1|TRBJ2-3|TRBV6-5|.
CASSYSSGQGTDTQYF
TGTGCCAGCAGTTACTCGTCCGGACAGGGCACAGATACGCAGTATTTT
>.|TRBJ1-4|TRBV25-1|.
CASSAQGNEKLFF
TGTGCCAGCAGTGCTCAGGGTAATGAAAAACTGTTTTTT
>TRBD1|TRBJ1-1|TRBV2|.
CASSRGQGHTEAFF
TGTGCCAGCAGCCGGGGACAGGGTCACACTGAAGCTTTCTTT
>.|TRBJ1-4|TRBV3-1/TRBV3-2|once
CASSPAGAGEKLFF
TGTGCCAGCAGCCCAGCGGGGGCCGGTGAAAAACTGTTTTTT
>.|TRBJ2-2|TRBV7-3|.
CASRNGGGATGELFF
TGTGCCAGCAGGAACGGAGGGGGCGCCACCGGGGAGCTGTTTTTT
>TRBD2|TRBJ2-2|TRBV6-6|.
CASRDSGGALTGELFF
TGTGCCAGCAGAGATAGCGGGGGGGCCCTCACCGGGGAGCTGTTTTTT
>TRBD1|TRBJ1-1|TRBV19|.
CASSIRNRGLHTEAFF
TGTGCCAGTAGTATCCGTAACAGGGGGCTGCACACTGAAGCTTTCTTT
>.|TRBJ1-2|TRBV7-2|.
CASSLNGYGYTF
TGTGCCAGCAGCTTAAACGGCTATGGCTACACCTTC
>TRBD1|TRBJ1-1|TRBV7-2|once
CASSFQGAGTEAFF
TGTGCCAGCAGCTTTCAGGGGGCGGGAACTGAAGCTTTCTTT
>TRBD2|TRBJ2-3|TRBV5-4|.
CASSLGSSGRNTDTQYF
TGTGCCAGCAGCTTGGGCTCTAGCGGGAGGAACACAGATACGCAGTATTTT
>.|TRBJ1-5|TRBV2|few
CASSVGTPNSNQPQHF
TGTGCCAGCAGTGTAGGGACACCGAATAGCAATCAGCCCCAGCATTTT
>.|TRBJ1-2|TRBV9|once
CASSVDSGYGYTF
TGTGCCAGCAGCGTAGACTCGGGTTATGGCTACACCTTC
>.|TRBJ1-2|TRBV7-9|.
CASLLPGDSYGYTF
TGTGCCAGCCTTCTACCTGGGGACTCCTATGGCTACACCTTC
>.|TRBJ2-3|TRBV5-8|few
CASSLALASVVADTQYF
TGTGCCAGCAGCTTGGCCCTCGCTAGCGTAGTCGCAGATACGCAGTATTTT
>.|TRBJ2-5|TRBV7-3|.
CASSRTAEETQYF
TGTGCCAGCAGCCGGACAGCCGAAGAGACCCAGTACTTC
>.|TRBJ1-4|TRBV15|.
CATSRGGDGDEKLFF
TGTGCCACCAGCAGAGGCGGGGATGGCGATGAAAAACTGTTTTTT
>.|TRBJ2-1|TRBV11-2|.
CASSFSGQTGNEQFF
TGTGCCAGCAGCTTCAGCGGCCAGACAGGTAATGAGCAGTTCTTC
>TRBD1|TRBJ1-4|TRBV6-5|.
CASSPGQWREKLFF
TGTGCCAGCAGTCCGGGACAGTGGCGAGAAAAACTGTTTTTT
>.|TRBJ2-1|TRBV25-1|.
CATEYGAPGSNEQFF
TGTGCCACAGAATACGGTGCCCCGGGATCCAATGAGCAGTTCTTC
>TRBD2|TRBJ2-5|TRBV28|.
CASSGRLAGGYETQYF
TGTGCCAGCAGTGGACGACTAGCGGGAGGGTACGAGACCCAGTACTTC
>.|TRBJ1-6|TRBV2|.
CASRRDFYNSPLHF
TGTGCCAGCAGGAGGGATTTCTATAATTCACCCCTCCACTTT